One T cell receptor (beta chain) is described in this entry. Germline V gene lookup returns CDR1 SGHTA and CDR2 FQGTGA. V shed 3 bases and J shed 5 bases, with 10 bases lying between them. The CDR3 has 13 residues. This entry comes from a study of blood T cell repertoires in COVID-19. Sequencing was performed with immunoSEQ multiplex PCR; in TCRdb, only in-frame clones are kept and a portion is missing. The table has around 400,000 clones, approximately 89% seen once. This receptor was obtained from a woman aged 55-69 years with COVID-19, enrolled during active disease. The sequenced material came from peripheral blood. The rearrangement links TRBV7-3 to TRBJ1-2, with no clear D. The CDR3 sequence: CASSFRAGYGYTF. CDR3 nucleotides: TGTGCCAGCAGCTTTCGGGCGGGGTATGGCTACACCTTC.